This T cell receptor (beta chain) came from a study of follicular helper T cells after annual influenza vaccination. Looked up from germline, CDR1 is SGHTA and CDR2 is FQGNSA. V dropped 1 base and J dropped 0; count of bases not matched to a gene: 3. This CDR3 region has 16 residues. Repertoires were generated with immunoSEQ multiplex PCR, while TCRdb's copy carries only in-frame clones and drops some. The data contain 8,700 or so clones, about 83% of them singletons. The time point is: 2013-2014 season, 7 days after vaccination. Specimen: CXCR5+ CD38- circulating T follicular helper cells from blood, collected 7 days after influenza vaccination. Subset described: circulating Tfh, non-naive CD4+CXCR5+PD-1+ (ICOS+CD38+ or ICOS-CD38-). The rearrangement uses TRBV7-2 and TRBJ1-3, with TRBD1 matching over 7 bases. The TCR originated in an adult who received the influenza vaccine. CDR3 residues: CASSLVRGDSGNTIYF. DNA of the CDR3: TGTGCCAGCAGCTTAGTCAGGGGGGACTCTGGAAACACCATATATTTT.